This T cell receptor (beta chain) stems from a study of glioma-infiltrating T cells after dendritic cell vaccination. This clone was seen a handful of times. Germline-derived CDR1 and CDR2 are MNHEY and SVGAGI. This CDR3 contains 16 residues. J gave up 2 bases and V 2 bases, and 4 bases lay outside the gene matches. PBMC were collected before vaccination, two weeks after the third vaccination, and at progression. The PCR used 60 V beta and 13 J beta primers. Here immunoSEQ multiplex PCR was the method, and the copy in TCRdb shows in-frame clones only, minus some. Of 75,000 to 100,000 clones listed, 70% to 80% are singletons.

The source material was blood, sampled before dendritic cell vaccination. This TCR was sampled from a human donor with glioblastoma. The J gene is TRBJ2-5, the V gene TRBV6-5, with 11 bases aligning to TRBD2. As DNA, the CDR3 is TGTGCCAGCAGTTACGGGGGACTAGCGGAACAAGAGACCCAGTACTTC. It yields the protein CASSYGGLAEQETQYF.